The T cell receptor beta chain under discussion was sequenced for a study of T cell responses to AZD1222 COVID-19 vaccine. Study-wide results and caveats: Receipt of two AZD1222 doses was followed by a rise in Spike-specific TCR breadth and depth.

There are 13 residues in the CDR3. V was clipped by 0 bases and J by 11 bases, with 10 bases between them. Germline assignment: CDR1 MGHRA and CDR2 YSYEKL. Data came from immunoSEQ multiplex PCR; TCRdb stores just in-frame clones and leaves some out. The sample lists more than 95,000 clones, about 94% occurring once. Worth noting for this clone: Its antigen is not identified.

This sample comprised peripheral blood, obtained on day 0 of AZD1222 vaccination. The clonotype originates from an adult in good health. The chain has TRBV4-1 and TRBJ1-4; D remains ambiguous. CDR3 sequence reads: CASSQDPRGKLFF. The CDR3 DNA sequence: TGCGCCAGCAGCCAAGATCCTCGGGGTAAACTGTTTTTT.